Below, 30 T cell receptor beta chains from the same sample are listed, as sequenced in a study of blood T cell repertoires in COVID-19. Libraries were prepared by immunoSEQ multiplex PCR; TCRdb keeps only in-frame clonotypes and omits some of them. This sample yields under 150,000 clones, of which roughly 88% are seen a single time; more than 25% belongs to the top ten. Sequenced material: peripheral blood. Source of these receptors: a human donor in a cohort sampled during active COVID-19.

This chain connects TRBV6-1 to TRBJ1-1; a possible D gene is TRBD1 (5 bases). CDR3 size: 16 residues. The germline V gene has CDR1 MNHNS and CDR2 SASEGT. V lost 4 bases and J 1 base, leaving 16 bases between the germline ends. The CDR3 nucleotides read TGTGCCAGCAGTGGACGACAGAGTAAGGGGAACACTGAAGCTTTCTTT. Amino acids: CASSGRQSKGNTEAFF.

Only a few counts were recorded for this clone. The chain employs TRBV4-2 and TRBJ1-4; TRBD1 is a possible D gene (6 bases). Germline CDR1 reads LGHNA; CDR2 reads YNFKEQ. V lost 0 bases and J 2 bases, leaving 10 bases between the germline ends. The CDR3 contains 16 residues. The CDR3: CASSQDRTVTNEKLFF. The CDR3 nucleotides are TGTGCCAGCAGCCAAGATAGGACAGTGACTAATGAAAAACTGTTTTTT.

The rearrangement uses TRBV27 and TRBJ2-1; TRBD1 matches at 7 bases. This CDR3 spans 18 amino acids. The germline V gene has CDR1 MNHEY and CDR2 SMNVEV (reference sequence). The V segment lost 4 bases and the J segment 0 bases; nucleotides outside the gene matches: 12. CDR3 residues: CASSWTGTVTSSYNEQFF. The CDR3 region has the DNA TGTGCCAGCAGTTGGACCGGGACAGTTACAAGCTCCTACAATGAGCAGTTCTTC.

As to this clone: The sample has other DNA sequences that encode this CDR3 too. V gene TRBV5-1 combines with J gene TRBJ2-2, with TRBD1 matching 7 bases. The ends lost 4 bases at V and 1 base at J; junction bases unmatched: 4. The germline V gene encodes CDR1 SGHRS and CDR2 YFSETQ. The CDR3 totals 15 residues. This CDR3 reads CASSLRTGNTGELFF. As DNA, the CDR3 is TGCGCCAGCAGCCTGAGGACAGGGAACACCGGGGAGCTGTTTTTT.

CDR3 in amino acids: CASSLGTSGVKLTYEQYF. The CDR3 coding sequence is TGTGCCAGCAGCTTAGGGACTAGCGGGGTGAAACTTACCTACGAGCAGTACTTC. The chain couples TRBV7-8 to TRBJ2-7; 12 positions agree with TRBD2. After removal of 1 base from V and 2 bases from J, the junction contained 9 bases not matched to a gene. Germline V gene sequence: CDR1 SGHVS, CDR2 FQNEAQ. The CDR3 spans 18 residues.

The count of this clone is one. The chain carries TRBV9 and TRBJ2-6, with D possibly matching TRBD1 (6 bases). CDR1 is SGDLS, CDR2 YYNGEE, per germline. Trimming pared 0 bases from V and 3 bases from J, leaving 16 bases between. This CDR3 comprises 18 residues. The CDR3 region has the DNA TGTGCCAGCAGCGTAGGACCCGCAGGGGCATATGGGGCCAACGTCCTGACTTTC. Protein sequence: CASSVGPAGAYGANVLTF.

V and J are TRBV9 and TRBJ1-1; 8 bases are shared with TRBD1. The CDR3 sequence is 14 residues long. V dropped 3 bases and J dropped 1; count of bases not matched to a gene: 2. Germline CDR1 and CDR2: SGDLS and YYNGEE. CDR3 in amino acids: CASSAGGGNTEAFF. Written as DNA, the CDR3 is TGTGCCAGCAGCGCAGGGGGCGGGAACACTGAAGCTTTCTTT.

The chain has TRBV6-5 and TRBJ2-5; a possible D gene is TRBD2 (6 bases). The V and J ends lost 0 bases and 5 bases respectively, with 10 bases between them. Per germline, CDR1 MNHEY and CDR2 SVGAGI. The CDR3 consists of 14 residues. DNA for the CDR3: TGTGCCAGCAGTTACTCTACAGGAGGGGAGACCCAGTACTTC. Its translation: CASSYSTGGETQYF.

The gene calls are TRBV3-1 (or the pseudogene TRBV3-2) and TRBJ2-7; D ambiguous. Trimming took off 0 bases at V and 0 bases at J, with 9 bases between the two ends. This CDR3 has 15 amino acids. CDR1 and CDR2 (germline): LGHDT, YNNKEL (reference sequence). CDR3 loop: CASSQDSPSSYEQYF. CDR3 DNA: TGTGCCAGCAGCCAAGACTCCCCGAGCTCCTACGAGCAGTACTTC.

To note about this clone: At the DNA level, this CDR3 is encoded by other sequences in the same sample as well. The CDR3 sequence is CASSLTDNQPQHF. The CDR3 DNA reads TGTGCCAGCAGCCTGACAGATAATCAGCCCCAGCATTTT. This chain joins TRBV12-3 or TRBV12-4 and TRBJ1-5; D might be TRBD1 (5 bases). The CDR3 consists of 13 residues. Trimming pared 6 bases from V and 4 bases from J, leaving 10 bases between.

This chain joins TRBV14 and TRBJ2-7; 12 nucleotides agree with TRBD1. Trimming cost V 6 bases and J 7 bases; bases outside gene matches: 10. Germline loops: CDR1 SGHDN, CDR2 FVKESK. The CDR3 totals 15 residues. The CDR3 loop reads CASRKGQGAAREQYF. CDR3 nucleotide sequence: TGTGCCAGCAGAAAGGGACAGGGGGCAGCGAGGGAGCAGTACTTC.

This clone was observed a single time. The V gene is TRBV16, the J gene TRBJ2-7; D unresolved. This CDR3 has 14 amino acids. The germline gives CDR1 KGHSY, CDR2 FQNENV. Between the trimmed V and J ends, which lost 3 bases and 7 bases, there was a span of 16 bases. The CDR3 DNA follows: TGTGCCAGCAGCCAGAGTGCAGGCCCCTTTGAGCAGTACTTC. This codes for CASSQSAGPFEQYF.

This chain connects TRBV5-1 to TRBJ2-7; 12 nucleotides agree with TRBD1. The CDR3 length is 14 residues. J lost 6 bases, V lost 5 bases, and 6 bases had no gene match. From germline, CDR1 is SGHRS and CDR2 YFSETQ. The CDR3: CASRLGQGAFEQYF. The CDR3 DNA sequence: TGCGCCAGCAGGCTGGGACAGGGGGCCTTCGAGCAGTACTTC.

The gene calls are TRBV7-2 and TRBJ1-5; D remains ambiguous. CDR1 SGHTA and CDR2 FQGNSA come from the germline V gene. V was shortened by 1 base and J by 1 base, with 5 bases between the two germline ends. This CDR3 is 14 amino acids long. The DNA of the CDR3 is TGTGCCAGCAGCTTAGTTCTCAGCAATCAGCCCCAGCATTTT. Translation: CASSLVLSNQPQHF.

The chain recombines TRBV15 with TRBJ2-7; 8 nucleotides agree with TRBD2. The CDR3 is 16 residues long. J was trimmed by 2 bases and V by 4 bases; bases with no gene match: 10. CDR1 is LNHNV, CDR2 YYDKDF, per germline (reference sequence). The CDR3 region is CATSKPSGTRTYEQYF. As DNA, the CDR3 is TGTGCCACCAGCAAACCCTCCGGGACTAGAACCTACGAGCAGTACTTC.

This clone is a singleton in its sample. The chain joins TRBV19 to TRBJ1-1, with 10 bases that match TRBD1. The CDR3 extends over 16 amino acids. From germline, CDR1 is LNHDA and CDR2 SQIVND (reference sequence). V lost 10 bases to trimming and J lost 1 base; unmatched junction nucleotides: 12. CDR3 nucleotide sequence: TGTGCCACCCGGACAGGGGGAATCCTAAGGAACACTGAAGCTTTCTTT. This codes for CATRTGGILRNTEAFF. Variable domain in full (rest from reference TRBV19 and TRBJ1-1): DGGITQSPKYLFRKEGQNVTLSCEQNLNHDAMYWYRQDPGQGLRLIYYSQIVNDFQKGDIAEGYSVSREKKESFPLTVTSAQKNPTAFYLCATRTGGILRNTEAFFGQGTRLTVV.

This chain connects TRBV6-6 to TRBJ1-2; 9 nucleotides align to TRBD1. The germline CDR1 and CDR2 sequences are MNHNY and SVGAGI (reference sequence). There are 15 residues in the CDR3. The ends lost 6 bases at V and 4 bases at J; junction bases unmatched: 9. The CDR3 spells CASREQGAPPYGYTF. CDR3 in DNA: TGTGCCAGCAGAGAACAGGGGGCGCCACCCTATGGCTACACCTTC.

The chain couples TRBV7-9 to TRBJ2-7, with D maybe TRBD1 (6 bases). With 5 bases removed from V and 2 bases from J, the gap between germline ends came to 13 bases. The CDR3 loop spans 14 amino acids. The germline V gene has CDR1 SEHNR and CDR2 FQNEAQ (reference sequence). As DNA, the CDR3 is TGTGCCAGCAGCCCCCCGGGACAAGCCTACGAGCAGTACTTC. It encodes CASSPPGQAYEQYF.

The rearrangement joins TRBV2 to TRBJ2-7, with D tentatively TRBD2 (6 bases). V was trimmed by 4 bases and J by 5 bases, leaving 9 bases between them. This CDR3 is 12 amino acids long. The germline V gene encodes CDR1 SNHLY and CDR2 FYNNEI. The CDR3 sequence: CASSVASDEQYF. The CDR3, as DNA: TGTGCCAGCAGTGTCGCTAGCGACGAGCAGTACTTC.

J is TRBJ1-2 and V is TRBV19, with 7 bases fitting TRBD1. The V and J ends lost 8 bases and 8 bases, in that order; junction bases with no gene match: 5. This CDR3 spans 11 amino acids. Germline CDR1 and CDR2: LNHDA and SQIVND (reference sequence). The CDR3 DNA follows: TGTGCCAGTGCACAGGGACAGGGCTACACCTTC. This gives the protein CASAQGQGYTF.

This chain connects TRBV15 to TRBJ2-2; TRBD1 aligns across 7 bases. The CDR3 totals 15 residues. V was clipped by 5 bases and J by 1 base; unmatched bases: 4. The V gene's germline CDR1 is LNHNV and CDR2 YYDKDF (reference sequence). CDR3 in amino acids: CATSSRTGNTGELFF. The CDR3 DNA reads TGTGCCACCAGCTCTCGGACAGGGAACACCGGGGAGCTGTTTTTT.

The V gene is TRBV25-1, the J gene TRBJ2-2, with D maybe TRBD2 (7 bases). The V end lost 0 bases, the J end lost 6 bases, and 11 bases lay between the germline ends. Germline assignment: CDR1 MGHDK and CDR2 SYGVNS. The CDR3 spans 15 residues. The CDR3 sequence: CASSEYRGAAGELFF. Written as DNA, the CDR3 is TGTGCCAGCAGTGAATATCGGGGGGCAGCCGGGGAGCTGTTTTTT.

This clone was detected only once. The V gene is TRBV5-1, the J gene TRBJ1-5; D is uncertain. Germline CDR1 SGHRS, CDR2 YFSETQ. The ends were cut back, 0 bases at V and 0 bases at J, with 10 bases in the middle. The CDR3 length is 16 residues. In DNA, the CDR3 is TGCGCCAGCAGCTTGGATGGCCGGGGTAGCAATCAGCCCCAGCATTTT. Protein sequence: CASSLDGRGSNQPQHF.

The chain recombines TRBV11-1 with TRBJ1-1; maybe TRBD1 (6 bases). The ends were cut back, 9 bases at V and 4 bases at J, with 12 bases in the middle. The CDR3 sequence is 12 residues long. The germline CDR1 and CDR2 sequences are SGHAT and FQDESV (reference sequence). Written as DNA, the CDR3 is TGTGCCAGTGCACAGGGTACCACTGAAGCTTTCTTT. Its translation: CASAQGTTEAFF.

Notes on this clone: The same CDR3 arises from other DNA sequences in this sample as well. The rearrangement joins TRBV9 to TRBJ2-2, with a weak D call TRBD1 (5 bases). Per germline, CDR1 SGDLS and CDR2 YYNGEE. This CDR3 contains 15 residues. Trimming removed 0 bases at V and 1 base at J, with 7 bases between. As DNA, the CDR3 is TGTGCCAGCAGCGTAGTTGGACAGAACACCGGGGAGCTGTTTTTT. Translating it yields CASSVVGQNTGELFF.

The chain employs TRBV18 and TRBJ1-2; D unresolved. V lost 3 bases and J 6 bases, leaving 11 bases between the germline ends. The CDR3 length is 13 residues. The V gene's germline CDR1 is KGHSH and CDR2 LQKENI. This CDR3 is CASSPSGSHGYTF. In DNA, the CDR3 is TGTGCCAGCTCACCTTCGGGGTCCCATGGCTACACCTTC.

The chain couples TRBV7-3 to TRBJ2-7; 7 bases map to TRBD2. CDR3 size: 15 residues. J was trimmed by 7 bases and V by 0 bases; bases with no gene match: 9. Germline-derived CDR1 and CDR2 are SGHTA and FQGTGA. CDR3 in DNA: TGTGCCAGCAGCTTAACGGGTTCCCCGGGGGGAGAGCAGTACTTC. Its protein is CASSLTGSPGGEQYF.

The chain is built from TRBV30 and TRBJ1-4, with D perhaps TRBD1 (6 bases). Germline V lookup: CDR1 GTSNPN, CDR2 SVGIG (reference sequence). The CDR3 is 13 amino acids. Trimming took off 2 bases at V and 7 bases at J, with 11 bases between the two ends. The CDR3 loop is CAWSRGSAEKLFF. The CDR3 DNA sequence: TGTGCCTGGAGTAGGGGGTCTGCTGAAAAACTGTTTTTT. The complete variable domain, with remaining parts taken from reference TRBV30 and TRBJ1-4, reads SQTIHQWPATLVQPVGSPLSLECTVEGTSNPNLYWYRQAAGRGLQLLFYSVGIGQISSEVPQNLSASRPQDRQFILSSKKLLLSDSGFYLCAWSRGSAEKLFFGSGTQLSVL.

This clone appeared a few times. The V gene is TRBV7-9, the J gene TRBJ2-1, with TRBD2 matching over 15 bases. The CDR3 totals 18 residues. V lost 2 bases and J lost 2; bases outside the gene matches: 4. Germline CDR1 and CDR2: SEHNR and FQNEAQ (reference sequence). DNA for the CDR3: TGTGCCAGCAGCTTACCGGGACTAGCGGGGGGAACCTACAATGAGCAGTTCTTC. Its protein product is CASSLPGLAGGTYNEQFF.

V gene TRBV4-1 combines with J gene TRBJ2-7; D gene uncertain. CDR3 size: 15 residues. From germline, CDR1 is MGHRA and CDR2 YSYEKL. V was cut by 1 base and J by 2 bases, with 12 bases left in between. The DNA of the CDR3 is TGCGCCAGCAGCCAAGGATCTGGCGGAGCCTACGAGCAGTACTTC. Encoded protein: CASSQGSGGAYEQYF.